This T cell receptor (beta chain) was recorded in a study of pediatric ulcerative colitis. Whole-study context: Ulcerative colitis patients had pancolitis or left-sided colitis, with confirming histology. Study-level results: Rectal repertoires separated controls, mild-moderate and acute severe colitis. All ulcerative colitis patients, but no controls, carried a couple of rectal clonotypes.

The CDR3 spans 15 residues. Germline CDR1 SGHNT, CDR2 YYREEE (reference sequence). With 0 bases removed from V and 2 bases from J, the gap between germline ends came to 11 bases. During colonoscopy, one to two rectal pinch biopsies were collected. The diagnostic colonoscopy in ulcerative colitis patients preceded any immunosuppressive treatment. Repertoires were generated with immunoSEQ multiplex PCR, while TCRdb's copy carries only in-frame clones and drops some. The sample shows 20,000 to 30,000 clones, approximately 71% of them seen only once. On this clone itself: What it recognizes is unknown.

The source is a boy between 10 and 17 years old with severe ulcerative colitis. The sequencing sample was made of gut tissue. J is TRBJ2-5 and V is TRBV5-4, with D perhaps matching TRBD1 or TRBD2 (6 bases each). CDR3: CASSLEGGRQETQYF. In DNA, the CDR3 is TGTGCCAGCAGCTTGGAAGGGGGGCGACAAGAGACCCAGTACTTC.